These 4 T cell receptor beta chains originate from one sample sequenced in a study of cytomegalovirus exposure and HLA in healthy donors. The PCR had 60 Vbeta and 13 Jbeta primers. Profiling relied on immunoSEQ multiplex PCR, and the TCRdb table lists in-frame clones only, not all of them. The sample has approximately 88,000 clones; 55% to 75% are singletons. What was sequenced was PBMCs. These receptors were obtained from a man aged 55 to 70 in good health and CMV-seronegative.

The gene calls are TRBV18 and TRBJ2-2; a possible D gene is TRBD1 (6 bases). Looked up from germline, CDR1 is KGHSH and CDR2 is LQKENI. The V gene lost 3 bases and the J gene lost 6 bases, with 11 bases spanning the gap. The CDR3 runs to 14 residues. CDR3 nucleotides: TGTGCCAGCTCACCGGCGGACAGTTCCGGGGAGCTGTTTTTT. Translating gives CASSPADSSGELFF.

The chain has TRBV5-1 and TRBJ2-7; weak D call: TRBD1 (6 bases). This CDR3 comprises 12 residues. Germline V gives CDR1 SGHRS, CDR2 YFSETQ. Trimming took 0 bases from V and 6 from J, leaving 7 bases between them. The CDR3 nucleotides are TGCGCCAGCAGCTTGGGGACAGCCGAGCAGTACTTC. As protein: CASSLGTAEQYF. The variable domain in full, completed from reference TRBV5-1 and TRBJ2-7, reads KAGVTQTPRYLIKTRGQQVTLSCSPISGHRSVSWYQQTPGQGLQFLFEYFSETQRNKGNFPGRFSGRQFSNSRSEMNVSTLELGDSALYLCASSLGTAEQYFGPGTRLTVT.

A single count supports this clone. The rearrangement links TRBV19 to TRBJ2-1; 8 positions match TRBD1. The CDR3 runs to 14 residues. Germline lookup yields CDR1 LNHDA and CDR2 SQIVND (reference sequence). The junction had 3 bases not matched to a gene; V was cut back by 1 base and J by 7 bases. The chain's CDR3 is CASSIATGGNEQFF. DNA for the CDR3: TGTGCCAGTAGTATAGCCACAGGGGGGAATGAGCAGTTCTTC.

V is TRBV18 and J is TRBJ2-5; maybe TRBD1 (6 bases). In germline, CDR1 is KGHSH, CDR2 LQKENI. The CDR3 consists of 15 residues. The V gene lost 0 bases and the J gene lost 1 base, with 9 bases spanning the gap. The chain's CDR3 is CASSPPTGIQETQYF. Written as DNA, the CDR3 is TGTGCCAGCTCACCACCGACAGGAATCCAAGAGACCCAGTACTTC.